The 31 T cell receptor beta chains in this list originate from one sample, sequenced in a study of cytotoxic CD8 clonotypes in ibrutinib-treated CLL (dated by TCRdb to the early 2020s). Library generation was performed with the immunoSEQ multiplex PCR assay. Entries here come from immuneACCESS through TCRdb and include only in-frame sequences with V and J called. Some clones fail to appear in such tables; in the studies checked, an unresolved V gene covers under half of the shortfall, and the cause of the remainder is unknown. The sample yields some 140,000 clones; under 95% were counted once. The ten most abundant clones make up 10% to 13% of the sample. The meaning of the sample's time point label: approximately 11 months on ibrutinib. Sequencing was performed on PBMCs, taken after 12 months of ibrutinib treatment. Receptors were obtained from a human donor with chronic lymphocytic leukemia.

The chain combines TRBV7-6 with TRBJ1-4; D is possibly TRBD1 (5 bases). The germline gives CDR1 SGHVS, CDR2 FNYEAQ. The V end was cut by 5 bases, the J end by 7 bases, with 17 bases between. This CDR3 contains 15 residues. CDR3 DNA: TGTGCCAGCAGCCCCGAACCGGGGGAAGCTGAAAAACTGTTTTTT. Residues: CASSPEPGEAEKLFF.

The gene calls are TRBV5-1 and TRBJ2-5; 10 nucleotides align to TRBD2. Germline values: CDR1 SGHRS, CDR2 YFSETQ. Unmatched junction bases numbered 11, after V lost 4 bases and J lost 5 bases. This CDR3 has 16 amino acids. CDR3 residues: CASSLRTSGGDETQYF. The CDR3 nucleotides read TGCGCCAGCAGCCTTAGGACTAGCGGAGGGGACGAGACCCAGTACTTC.

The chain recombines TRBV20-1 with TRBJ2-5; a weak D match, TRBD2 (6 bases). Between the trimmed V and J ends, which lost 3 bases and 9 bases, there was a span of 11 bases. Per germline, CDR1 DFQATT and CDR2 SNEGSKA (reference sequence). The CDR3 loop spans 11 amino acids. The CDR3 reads CSASGSGAQYF. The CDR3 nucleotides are TGCAGTGCTAGTGGGTCGGGAGCCCAGTACTTC.

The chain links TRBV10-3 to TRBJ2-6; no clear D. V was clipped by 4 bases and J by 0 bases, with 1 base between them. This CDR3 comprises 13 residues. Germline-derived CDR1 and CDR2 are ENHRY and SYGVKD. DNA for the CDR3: TGTGCCATCAGTGTCTCTGGGGCCAACGTCCTGACTTTC. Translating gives CAISVSGANVLTF.

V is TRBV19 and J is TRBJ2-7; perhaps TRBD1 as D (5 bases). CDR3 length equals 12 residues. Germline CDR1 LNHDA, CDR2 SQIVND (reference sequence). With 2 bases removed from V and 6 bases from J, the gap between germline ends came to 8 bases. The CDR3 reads CASSIIGAEQYF. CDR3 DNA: TGTGCCAGTAGTATAATAGGGGCCGAGCAGTACTTC.

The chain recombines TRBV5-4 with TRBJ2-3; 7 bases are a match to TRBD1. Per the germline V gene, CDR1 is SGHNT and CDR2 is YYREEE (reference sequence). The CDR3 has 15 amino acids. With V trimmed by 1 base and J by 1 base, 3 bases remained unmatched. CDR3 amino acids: CASSLRDSRTDTQYF. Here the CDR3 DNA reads TGTGCCAGCAGCTTGAGGGACAGTCGCACAGATACGCAGTATTTT.

CDR3 sequence: CATSGRTGGNQPQHF. In nucleotides, the CDR3 is TGTGCCACCAGCGGCCGTACAGGGGGCAATCAGCCCCAGCATTTT. The chain links TRBV15 to TRBJ1-5, with TRBD1 matching 7 bases. The CDR3 is 15 residues long. J lost 2 bases, V lost 5 bases, and 6 bases had no gene match. CDR1 and CDR2 from the germline V gene are LNHNV and YYDKDF (reference sequence).

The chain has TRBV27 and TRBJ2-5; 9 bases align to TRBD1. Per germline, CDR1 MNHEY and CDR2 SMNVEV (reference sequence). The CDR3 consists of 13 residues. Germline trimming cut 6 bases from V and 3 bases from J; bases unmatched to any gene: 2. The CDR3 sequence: CASRRTGEETQYF. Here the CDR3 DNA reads TGTGCCAGCAGAAGGACAGGGGAAGAGACCCAGTACTTC.

Here the CDR3 DNA reads TGCGCCAGCAGCCAAGGGACAGGGGGCGATCAGCCCCAGCATTTT. As protein: CASSQGTGGDQPQHF. The chain couples TRBV4-3 to TRBJ1-5; 11 bases align to TRBD1. J gave up 5 bases and V 1 base, and 1 base lay outside the gene matches. The CDR3 contains 15 residues. Looked up from germline, CDR1 is LGHNA and CDR2 is YSLEER.

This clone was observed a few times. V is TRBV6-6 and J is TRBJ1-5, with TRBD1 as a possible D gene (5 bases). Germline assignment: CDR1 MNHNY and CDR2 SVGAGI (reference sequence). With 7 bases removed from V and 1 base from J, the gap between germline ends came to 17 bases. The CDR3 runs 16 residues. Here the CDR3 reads CASTILGGESNQPQHF. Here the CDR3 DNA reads TGTGCCAGCACCATACTGGGGGGGGAAAGCAATCAGCCCCAGCATTTT.

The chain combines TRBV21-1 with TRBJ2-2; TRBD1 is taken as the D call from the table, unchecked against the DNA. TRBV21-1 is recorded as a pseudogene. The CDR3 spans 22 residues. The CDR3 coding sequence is TGTGCCAGCAGCAAAGAGATAACAAAGGACGTCAGGGGACCTCTCTATCCCGGGGAGCTGTTTTTT. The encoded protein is CASSKEITKDVRGPLYPGELFF.

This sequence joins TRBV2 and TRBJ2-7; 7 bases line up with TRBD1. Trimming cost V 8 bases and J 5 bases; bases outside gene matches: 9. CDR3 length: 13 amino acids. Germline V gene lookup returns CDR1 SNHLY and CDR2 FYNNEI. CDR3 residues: CASAQGQRDEQYF. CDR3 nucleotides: TGTGCCAGCGCGCAGGGACAGCGCGACGAGCAGTACTTC. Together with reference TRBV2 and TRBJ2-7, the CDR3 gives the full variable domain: EPEVTQTPSHQVTQMGQEVILRCVPISNHLYFYWYRQILGQKVEFLVSFYNNEISEKSEIFDDQFSVERPDGSNFTLKIRSTKLEDSAMYFCASAQGQRDEQYFGPGTRLTVT.

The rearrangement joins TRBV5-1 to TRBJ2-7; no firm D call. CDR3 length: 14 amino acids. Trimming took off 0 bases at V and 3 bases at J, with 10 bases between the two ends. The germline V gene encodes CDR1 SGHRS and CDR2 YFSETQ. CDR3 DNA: TGCGCCAGCAGCTTGGCCTCAGAAATCTACGAGCAGTACTTC. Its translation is CASSLASEIYEQYF.

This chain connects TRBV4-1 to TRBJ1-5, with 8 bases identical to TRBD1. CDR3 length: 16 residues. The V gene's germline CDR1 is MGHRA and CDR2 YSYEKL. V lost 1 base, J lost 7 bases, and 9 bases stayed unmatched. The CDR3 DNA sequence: TGCGCCAGCAGCCAAGGGGACGGACAGGGATACCAGCCCCAGCATTTT. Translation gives CASSQGDGQGYQPQHF.

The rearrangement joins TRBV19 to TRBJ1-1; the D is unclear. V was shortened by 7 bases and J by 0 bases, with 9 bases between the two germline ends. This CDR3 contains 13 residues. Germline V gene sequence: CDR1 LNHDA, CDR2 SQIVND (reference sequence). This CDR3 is CASIKGMNTEAFF. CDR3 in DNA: TGTGCCAGTATCAAAGGGATGAACACTGAAGCTTTCTTT.

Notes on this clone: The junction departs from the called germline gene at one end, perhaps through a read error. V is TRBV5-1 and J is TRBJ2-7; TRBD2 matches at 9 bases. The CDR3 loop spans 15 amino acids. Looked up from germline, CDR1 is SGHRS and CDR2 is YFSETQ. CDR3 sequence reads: CASSLAVGSREGGNF. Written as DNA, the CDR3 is TGCGCCAGCAGCTTGGCCGTCGGTTCGCGGGAGGGCGGAAACTTC.

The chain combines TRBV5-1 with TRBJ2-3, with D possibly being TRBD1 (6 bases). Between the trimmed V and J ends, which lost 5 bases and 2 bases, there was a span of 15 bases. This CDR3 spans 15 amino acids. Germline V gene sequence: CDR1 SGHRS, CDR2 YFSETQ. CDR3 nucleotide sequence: TGCGCCAGCAGGGGCAACACAGGGATCACAGATACGCAGTATTTT. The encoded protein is CASRGNTGITDTQYF.

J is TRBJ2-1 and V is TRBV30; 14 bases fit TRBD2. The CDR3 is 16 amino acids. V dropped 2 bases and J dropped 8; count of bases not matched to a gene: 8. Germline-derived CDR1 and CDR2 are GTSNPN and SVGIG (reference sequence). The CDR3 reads CAWSLGLAGGGDEQFF. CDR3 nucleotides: TGTGCCTGGAGTCTAGGACTAGCGGGAGGTGGGGATGAGCAGTTCTTC.

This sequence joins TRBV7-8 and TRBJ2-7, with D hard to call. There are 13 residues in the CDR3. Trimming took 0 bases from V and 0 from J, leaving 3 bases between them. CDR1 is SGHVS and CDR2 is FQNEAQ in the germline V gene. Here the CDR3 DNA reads TGTGCCAGCAGCTTAGCTAGCTCCTACGAGCAGTACTTC. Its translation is CASSLASSYEQYF.

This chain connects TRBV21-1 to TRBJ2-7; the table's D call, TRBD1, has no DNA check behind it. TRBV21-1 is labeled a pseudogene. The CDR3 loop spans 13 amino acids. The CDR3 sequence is CASVQVGYYEQYF. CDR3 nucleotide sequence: TGTGCCAGCGTTCAGGTGGGCTACTACGAGCAGTACTTC.

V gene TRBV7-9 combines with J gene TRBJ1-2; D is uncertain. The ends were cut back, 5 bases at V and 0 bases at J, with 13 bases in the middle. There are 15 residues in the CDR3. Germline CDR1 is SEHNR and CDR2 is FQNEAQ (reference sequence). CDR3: CASSLRTATNYGYTF. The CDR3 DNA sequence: TGTGCCAGCAGCCTCCGGACCGCCACTAACTATGGCTACACCTTC.

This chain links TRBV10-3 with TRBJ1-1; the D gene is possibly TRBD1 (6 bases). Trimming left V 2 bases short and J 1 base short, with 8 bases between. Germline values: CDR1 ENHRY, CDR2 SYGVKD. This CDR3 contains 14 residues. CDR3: CAISEATGNTEAFF. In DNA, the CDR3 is TGTGCCATCAGTGAGGCGACAGGGAACACTGAAGCTTTCTTT.

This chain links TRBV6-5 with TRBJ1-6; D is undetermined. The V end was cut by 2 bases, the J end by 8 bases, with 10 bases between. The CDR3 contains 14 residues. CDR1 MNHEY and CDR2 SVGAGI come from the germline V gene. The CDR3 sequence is CASSYGRNDSPLHF. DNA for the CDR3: TGTGCCAGCAGTTACGGACGGAACGATTCACCCCTCCACTTT.

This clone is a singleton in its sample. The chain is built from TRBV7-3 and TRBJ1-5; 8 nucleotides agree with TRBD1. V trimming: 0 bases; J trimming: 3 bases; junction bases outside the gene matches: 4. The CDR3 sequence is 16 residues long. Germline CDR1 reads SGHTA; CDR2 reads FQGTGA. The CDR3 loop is CASSLTAGGINQPQHF. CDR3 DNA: TGTGCCAGCAGCTTAACCGCAGGGGGCATCAATCAGCCCCAGCATTTT.

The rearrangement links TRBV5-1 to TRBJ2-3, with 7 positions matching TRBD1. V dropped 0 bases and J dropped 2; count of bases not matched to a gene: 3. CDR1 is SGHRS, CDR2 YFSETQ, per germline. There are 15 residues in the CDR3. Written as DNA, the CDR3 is TGCGCCAGCAGCTTGGCCGGACAGGACACAGATACGCAGTATTTT. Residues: CASSLAGQDTDTQYF.

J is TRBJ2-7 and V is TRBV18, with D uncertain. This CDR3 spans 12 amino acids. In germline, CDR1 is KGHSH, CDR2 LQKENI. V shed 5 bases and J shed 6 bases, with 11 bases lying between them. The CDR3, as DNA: TGTGCCAGCTCATCTGAGGTCGCCGAGCAGTACTTC. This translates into CASSSEVAEQYF.

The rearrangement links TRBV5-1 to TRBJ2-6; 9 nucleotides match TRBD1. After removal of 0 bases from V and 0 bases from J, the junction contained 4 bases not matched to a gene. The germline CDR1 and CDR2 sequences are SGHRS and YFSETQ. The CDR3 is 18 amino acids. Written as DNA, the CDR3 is TGCGCCAGCAGCTTGGGGACAGGGGTTGGCTCTGGGGCCAACGTCCTGACTTTC. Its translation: CASSLGTGVGSGANVLTF.

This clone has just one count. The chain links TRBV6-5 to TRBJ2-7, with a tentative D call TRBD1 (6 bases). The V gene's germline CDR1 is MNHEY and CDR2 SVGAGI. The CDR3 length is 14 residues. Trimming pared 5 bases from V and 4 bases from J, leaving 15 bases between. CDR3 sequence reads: CASSRQRQVYEQYF. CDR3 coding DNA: TGTGCCAGCAGTCGGCAAAGACAGGTTTACGAGCAGTACTTC.

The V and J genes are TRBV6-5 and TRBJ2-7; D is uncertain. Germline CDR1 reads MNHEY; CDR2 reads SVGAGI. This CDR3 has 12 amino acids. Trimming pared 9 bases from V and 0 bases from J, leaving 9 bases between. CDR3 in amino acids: CARPRPSYEQYF. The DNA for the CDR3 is TGTGCCAGGCCTAGGCCCTCCTACGAGCAGTACTTC.

CDR3 coding DNA: TGTGCCAGCAGTTCGGGTCAGACAGGGTTCCACTCTGGGGCCAACGTCCTGACTTTC. This codes for CASSSGQTGFHSGANVLTF. This sequence joins TRBV28 and TRBJ2-6, with TRBD1 matching 7 bases. With 4 bases clipped from V and 0 bases from J, the junction kept 12 bases outside the gene matches. The length of the CDR3 is 19 residues. Germline values: CDR1 MDHEN, CDR2 SYDVKM.

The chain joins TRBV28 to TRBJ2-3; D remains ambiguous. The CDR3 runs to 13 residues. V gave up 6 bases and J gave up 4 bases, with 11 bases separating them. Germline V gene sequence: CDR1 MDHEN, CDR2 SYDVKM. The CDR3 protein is CASSPNRADTQYF. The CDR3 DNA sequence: TGTGCCAGCAGCCCCAATAGGGCAGATACGCAGTATTTT.